The 6 T cell receptor beta chains in this list originate from one sample, sequenced in a study of T cell responses to AZD1222 COVID-19 vaccine. Libraries were prepared by immunoSEQ multiplex PCR; TCRdb keeps only in-frame clonotypes and omits some of them. The sample includes about 140,000 clones, roughly 92% seen only once; the top ten take 5%. Here the sequenced sample was peripheral blood, taken on day 0 of AZD1222 vaccination. Receptors originate from an adult in good health.

The J gene is TRBJ2-7, the V gene TRBV15; 11 bases are shared with TRBD1. This CDR3 has 14 residues. Unmatched junction bases numbered 4, after V lost 5 bases and J lost 4 bases. CDR1 is LNHNV and CDR2 is YYDKDF in the germline V gene (reference sequence). The CDR3 bases are TGTGCCACCAGCCGGACAGGGGGCATATACGAGCAGTACTTC. Amino acid sequence: CATSRTGGIYEQYF.

This rearrangement joins TRBV6-6 to TRBJ2-7; D possibly corresponds to TRBD1 (5 bases). The CDR3 contains 14 residues. Germline V CDR1 and CDR2: MNHNY, SVGAGI (reference sequence). Trimming shortened V by 7 bases and J by 3 bases, and 16 bases separated the two germline ends. CDR3 residues: CASTRSQGFYEQYF. The CDR3 DNA sequence: TGTGCCAGCACTCGCAGTCAGGGTTTCTACGAGCAGTACTTC.

The table lists this clone with a count of one. The sample holds other DNA sequences that translate to the same CDR3. The chain couples TRBV24-1 to TRBJ2-3; D may be TRBD1 (6 bases). Germline V gene lookup returns CDR1 KGHDR and CDR2 SFDVKD. V was pared by 4 bases and J by 3 bases, with 13 bases between. This CDR3 contains 15 residues. The CDR3 DNA reads TGTGCCACCAGTGACCCCGGACAGTCTACAGATACGCAGTATTTT. Protein: CATSDPGQSTDTQYF.

This clone was seen more than once but under ten times. The chain uses TRBV6-5 and TRBJ1-2; maybe TRBD1 (5 bases). Trimming cost V 6 bases and J 7 bases, with 15 bases left between them. There are 13 residues in the CDR3. Germline values: CDR1 MNHEY, CDR2 SVGAGI. CDR3 sequence (DNA): TGTGCCAGCAGAGGGACGGGGGAAGGTGGCTACACCTTC. Encoded protein: CASRGTGEGGYTF.

The V and J genes are TRBV7-8 and TRBJ1-1, with TRBD1 matching over 9 bases. V was pared by 5 bases and J by 2 bases, with 3 bases of the junction left unmatched. Looked up from germline, CDR1 is SGHVS and CDR2 is FQNEAQ. CDR3 size: 14 residues. The CDR3 spells CASSAGQGNTEAFF. DNA for the CDR3: TGTGCCAGCAGCGCGGGACAGGGAAACACTGAAGCTTTCTTT.

V and J are TRBV27 and TRBJ1-5; D not resolved. V shed 3 bases and J shed 4 bases, with 7 bases lying between them. This CDR3 spans 13 amino acids. The V gene's germline CDR1 is MNHEY and CDR2 SMNVEV (reference sequence). CDR3 sequence: CASSFVGNQPQHF. DNA for the CDR3: TGTGCCAGCAGTTTTGTCGGGAATCAGCCCCAGCATTTT.